This is a list of T cell receptor beta chains from one sample in a study of T cells in Graves' hyperthyroidism and ophthalmopathy. MiXCR, run by TCRdb on the multiplex PCR reads, gives a single entry per CDR3 protein. The sample has 300,000 or so distinct CDR3 sequences; about a sixth are singletons. Material for sequencing was blood. The receptor set was obtained from a woman in her fifties or sixties with Graves' ophthalmopathy. CDR3s include the opening cysteine and the closing phenylalanine or tryptophan. The D gene is left open where the match is weak. Clone size is given for some rows only: seen once, a few or many times, or a class if the clone is expanded.

cdr3_nt cdr3_aa cdr3_length j_call d_call clone_size v_call
TGTGCCAGTCATCAGCCCGGGACAGCCTACGAGCAGTACTTC CASHQPGTAYEQYF 14 TRBJ2-7 TRBD1 many TRBV19
TGTGCCAGCAGCGTAACACAGCTTAGCACAGATACGCAGTATTTT CASSVTQLSTDTQYF 15 TRBJ2-3 NA NA TRBV9
TGTGCCAGCAGTTTCAGGGAGTACCAGCCCCAGCATTTT CASSFREYQPQHF 13 TRBJ1-5 NA many TRBV12-3/TRBV12-4
TGTGCCAGCTCACCACCCTTACAGGATACGCAGTATTTT CASSPPLQDTQYF 13 TRBJ2-3 NA many TRBV18
TGTGCCAGCAGCTTAAAGGATGAAAAACTGTTTTTT CASSLKDEKLFF 12 TRBJ1-4 NA few TRBV7-9
TGCAGTGCTAGAGTTAGCGGGAGTGGTGAGACCCAGTACTTC CSARVSGSGETQYF 14 TRBJ2-5 TRBD2 many TRBV20-1
TGTGCCATCAGTGATTTCTTAGACAGGGGTGGTGGCTACACCTTC CAISDFLDRGGGYTF 15 TRBJ1-2 TRBD1 NA TRBV10-3
TGTGCCAGCGTCGGCAGGGGAAGTTTTGATTCGTACAATGAGCAGTTCTTC CASVGRGSFDSYNEQFF 17 TRBJ2-1 NA few TRBV7-2
TGCAGTGCTAGGAGGTTGGGCGGGGCGCAGTATTTT CSARRLGGAQYF 12 TRBJ2-3 NA NA TRBV20-1
TGTGCCAGCAGCCCCGGGACAGGGGTTTCACCCCTCCACTTT CASSPGTGVSPLHF 14 TRBJ1-6 TRBD1 many TRBV5-5
TGTGCCAGCAGCTTAGCTTTTGGACTAGCGTACGCCTACGAGCAGTACTTC CASSLAFGLAYAYEQYF 17 TRBJ2-7 TRBD2 many TRBV7-8
TGTGCCAGCAGCTTAAGGACAGTACGATACAATGAGCAGTTCTTC CASSLRTVRYNEQFF 15 TRBJ2-1 NA few TRBV5-4
TGTGCCGGCAGTACGAGACAGGGCTCCTACAATGAGCAGTTCTTC CAGSTRQGSYNEQFF 15 TRBJ2-1 TRBD1 NA TRBV27
TGTGCCAGCAGCGGGACAGATTATTATGGCTACACCTTC CASSGTDYYGYTF 13 TRBJ1-2 TRBD1 many TRBV2